This is a list of T cell receptor beta chains from one sample in a study of vaccination and CD4 T cells after COVID-19. TCRdb reanalysed the PCR reads using MiXCR and keeps one entry per CDR3 protein. The sample lists some 20,000 distinct CDR3 sequences, 47% occurring once. These receptors' targets are unknown. Sequences were obtained from cultured CD4+ T cells from blood. These receptors all come from a human donor with COVID-19. Both conserved end residues are part of each CDR3. A D gene is named only where the DNA matches it firmly. Rows give clone size only sometimes, using once, few, many, or a class for an expanded clone.

size | J | length | D | V | CDR3 | DNA
NA | TRBJ1-4 | 17 | TRBD1 | TRBV19 | CASSPSRTGGGNEKLFF | TGTGCCAGTAGTCCATCGCGGACAGGCGGGGGAAATGAAAAACTGTTTTTT
NA | TRBJ2-5 | 13 | NA | TRBV5-4 | CASTSQGQETQYF | TGTGCCAGCACCAGCCAAGGCCAAGAGACCCAGTACTTC
NA | TRBJ2-5 | 17 | TRBD2 | TRBV11-3 | CASSLAQRGGSGETQYF | TGTGCCAGCAGCTTAGCCCAGCGGGGGGGCTCCGGCGAGACCCAGTACTTC
NA | TRBJ2-2 | 15 | TRBD1 | TRBV7-2 | CASSLSTTGAGELFF | TGTGCCAGCAGCCTTAGTACTACAGGGGCCGGGGAGCTGTTTTTT
NA | TRBJ1-5 | 16 | NA | TRBV6-5 | CASSLQDPLSNQPQHF | TGTGCCAGCAGTTTACAGGACCCCCTTAGCAATCAGCCCCAGCATTTT
NA | TRBJ2-5 | 13 | NA | TRBV29-1 | CSVGWTVKETQYF | TGCAGCGTTGGGTGGACGGTGAAAGAGACCCAGTACTTC
NA | TRBJ1-3 | 15 | NA | TRBV6-1 | CASGLNGKSGNTIYF | TGTGCCAGCGGATTAAACGGGAAATCTGGAAACACCATATATTTT
NA | TRBJ2-7 | 16 | NA | TRBV6-1 | CASSGSSRGASYEQYF | TGTGCCAGCAGTGGATCTTCCCGCGGCGCCTCCTACGAGCAGTACTTC
few | TRBJ1-6 | 15 | TRBD1 | TRBV27 | CASSSLTGALSPLHF | TGTGCCAGCAGTTCCCTTACAGGGGCTCTTTCACCCCTCCACTTT
NA | TRBJ1-5 | 15 | NA | TRBV5-4 | CASSLGGGRDQPQHF | TGTGCCAGCAGCTTGGGAGGCGGTAGGGATCAGCCCCAGCATTTT
few | TRBJ1-2 | 14 | NA | TRBV6-4 | CASSDPGRGYGYTF | TGTGCCAGCAGTGACCCCGGGAGGGGCTATGGCTACACCTTC
NA | TRBJ1-1 | 15 | TRBD1 | TRBV7-8 | CASSTQGQVNTEAFF | TGTGCCAGCAGCACCCAGGGACAGGTGAACACTGAAGCTTTCTTT
few | TRBJ2-3 | 15 | NA | TRBV20-1 | CSASPQQGARDTQYF | TGCAGTGCTAGCCCCCAACAGGGCGCGAGAGATACGCAGTATTTT
NA | TRBJ1-5 | 14 | NA | TRBV6-1 | CASRATGPQAPQHF | TGTGCCAGCAGGGCGACGGGTCCACAGGCGCCCCAGCATTTT
NA | TRBJ2-7 | 15 | TRBD2 | TRBV28 | CASSRRTSGAYEQYF | TGTGCCAGCAGCCGCAGGACTAGCGGGGCTTACGAGCAGTACTTC
NA | TRBJ2-5 | 15 | TRBD1 | TRBV5-6 | CASIFWDRGQETQYF | TGTGCCAGCATCTTTTGGGACAGGGGGCAAGAGACCCAGTACTTC
NA | TRBJ2-7 | 16 | TRBD1 | TRBV5-1 | CASSLAGGQGTYEQYF | TGCGCCAGCAGCTTGGCCGGGGGACAGGGGACCTACGAGCAGTACTTC
NA | TRBJ2-7 | 13 | TRBD2 | TRBV18 | CASSPRDYYEQYF | TGTGCCAGCTCACCCCGGGACTACTACGAGCAGTACTTC
NA | TRBJ2-5 | 17 | TRBD2 | TRBV6-1 | CASSRPGLAGGRETQYF | TGTGCCAGCAGTAGGCCGGGACTAGCGGGGGGGCGGGAGACCCAGTACTTC
NA | TRBJ2-5 | 12 | NA | TRBV7-2 | CASSSYSRDQYF | TGTGCCAGCAGCTCCTATTCCCGGGACCAGTACTTC
NA | TRBJ2-1 | 13 | NA | TRBV7-7 | CASSRGQNNEQFF | TGTGCTAGCAGCCGGGGACAAAACAATGAGCAGTTCTTC
few | TRBJ1-2 | 14 | TRBD1 | TRBV19 | CASSTGQGVYGYTF | TGTGCCAGTAGTACCGGACAGGGCGTATATGGCTACACCTTC
NA | TRBJ2-5 | 16 | TRBD2 | TRBV6-1 | CASRRLAGGNQETQYF | TGTGCCAGCAGGAGACTAGCGGGGGGCAACCAAGAGACCCAGTACTTC
NA | TRBJ1-6 | 16 | NA | TRBV7-6 | CASSPTASSYNSPLHF | TGTGCCAGCAGCCCGACGGCGAGCTCCTATAATTCACCCCTCCACTTT
few | TRBJ1-4 | 14 | NA | TRBV6-1 | CASSEGTLLGKLFF | TGTGCCAGCAGTGAGGGGACTCTGCTCGGAAAACTGTTTTTT
NA | TRBJ1-1 | 12 | NA | TRBV6-1 | CASSRWGEGAFF | TGTGCCAGCAGCCGTTGGGGAGAGGGAGCTTTCTTT
few | TRBJ1-1 | 10 | NA | TRBV2 | CASSWTEAFF | TGTGCCAGCAGTTGGACTGAAGCTTTCTTT
NA | TRBJ1-5 | 13 | NA | TRBV7-2 | CASSSPVAGPQHF | TGTGCCAGCAGCTCCCCGGTCGCGGGGCCCCAGCATTTT
NA | TRBJ2-2 | 14 | NA | TRBV9 | CASRKGLPAGELFF | TGTGCCAGCAGGAAAGGGTTACCGGCCGGGGAGCTGTTTTTT
few | TRBJ1-6 | 13 | TRBD1 | TRBV20-1 | CSPHDRVGPPLHF | TGCAGTCCTCACGACAGGGTCGGGCCACCCCTCCACTTT
NA | TRBJ1-2 | 11 | TRBD1 | TRBV6-5 | CASSYSGTVLF | TGTGCCAGCAGTTACTCCGGGACAGTTCTCTTC
NA | TRBJ1-1 | 13 | NA | TRBV6-2/TRBV6-3 | CASSYARGTEAFF | TGTGCCAGCAGTTACGCCCGGGGCACTGAAGCTTTCTTT
NA | TRBJ1-1 | 14 | TRBD1 | TRBV6-1 | CASSEQGANTEAFF | TGTGCCAGCAGTGAACAGGGGGCGAACACTGAAGCTTTCTTT
NA | TRBJ1-2 | 15 | NA | TRBV5-1 | CASSLDPAANYGYTF | TGCGCCAGCAGCTTGGACCCGGCCGCCAACTATGGCTACACCTTC
NA | TRBJ1-6 | 13 | NA | TRBV6-1 | CASTIVPGQSLHF | TGTGCCAGCACCATAGTCCCAGGACAGTCCCTCCACTTT
NA | TRBJ2-3 | 16 | TRBD2 | TRBV7-9 | CASSPGTSAGGDTQYF | TGTGCCAGCAGCCCCGGGACTAGCGCCGGAGGAGATACGCAGTATTTT
NA | TRBJ2-3 | 14 | NA | TRBV7-2 | CASSLSGPGDTQYF | TGTGCCAGCAGCTTGAGCGGTCCAGGGGATACGCAGTATTTT
NA | TRBJ2-7 | 15 | TRBD2 | TRBV4-2 | CASSQPVAGPGEQYF | TGTGCCAGCAGCCAACCCGTAGCGGGGCCGGGCGAGCAGTACTTC
few | TRBJ1-1 | 13 | NA | TRBV7-2 | CASRTEGNTEAFF | TGTGCCAGCAGGACGGAGGGGAACACTGAAGCTTTCTTT
NA | TRBJ1-6 | 15 | NA | TRBV12-3/TRBV12-4 | CASSLGDSYNSPLHF | TGTGCCAGCAGTTTAGGGGACTCCTATAATTCACCCCTCCACTTT
NA | TRBJ2-3 | 14 | NA | TRBV6-2/TRBV6-3 | CASSPPEESDTQYF | TGTGCCAGCAGCCCCCCGGAAGAGTCAGATACGCAGTATTTT
NA | TRBJ1-2 | 15 | TRBD1 | TRBV6-4 | CTSSDSQGALGGYTF | TGTACCAGCAGTGACTCACAGGGGGCGTTAGGTGGCTACACCTTC
few | TRBJ2-5 | 12 | NA | TRBV29-1 | CSVEDRQETQYF | TGCAGCGTTGAAGACAGACAAGAGACCCAGTACTTC
NA | TRBJ2-3 | 18 | NA | TRBV6-1 | CASSEALRGSAVGDTQYF | TGTGCCAGCAGTGAAGCGCTTCGGGGTAGCGCGGTAGGCGATACGCAGTATTTT
NA | TRBJ1-2 | 17 | NA | TRBV14 | CASSQDATTRTNYGYTF | TGTGCCAGCAGCCAAGATGCGACAACGAGGACCAACTATGGCTACACCTTC
NA | TRBJ1-1 | 14 | NA | TRBV7-8 | CASRPGSWGTEAFF | TGTGCCAGCAGGCCGGGGTCTTGGGGCACTGAAGCTTTCTTT
NA | TRBJ2-2 | 13 | NA | TRBV7-9 | CASTHVYTGELFF | TGTGCCAGCACGCACGTATACACCGGGGAGCTGTTTTTT
NA | TRBJ2-2 | 14 | TRBD1 | TRBV7-6 | CASRRDRGIGELFF | TGTGCCAGCAGAAGGGACAGGGGTATCGGGGAGCTGTTTTTT